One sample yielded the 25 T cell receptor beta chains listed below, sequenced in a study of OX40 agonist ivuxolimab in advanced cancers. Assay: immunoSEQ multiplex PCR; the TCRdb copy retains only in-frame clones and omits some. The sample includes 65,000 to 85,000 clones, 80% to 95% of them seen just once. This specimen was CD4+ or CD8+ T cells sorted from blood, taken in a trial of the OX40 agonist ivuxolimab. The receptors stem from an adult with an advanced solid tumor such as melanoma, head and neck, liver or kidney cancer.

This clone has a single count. CDR3 nucleotides: TGTGCCAGCAGCGTGAGTGGATGGACTTACGAGCAGTACTTC. It specifies CASSVSGWTYEQYF. The chain couples TRBV6-5 to TRBJ2-7; maybe TRBD2 (5 bases). The CDR3 spans 14 residues. V was trimmed by 6 bases and J by 4 bases, leaving 16 bases between them. The germline V gene encodes CDR1 MNHEY and CDR2 SVGAGI.

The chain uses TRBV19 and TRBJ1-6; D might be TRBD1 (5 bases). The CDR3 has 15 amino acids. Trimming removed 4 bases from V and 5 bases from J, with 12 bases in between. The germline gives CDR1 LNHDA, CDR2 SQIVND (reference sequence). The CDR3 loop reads CASSNPGLNNSPLHF. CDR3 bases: TGTGCCAGTAGTAACCCGGGACTCAATAATTCACCCCTCCACTTT.

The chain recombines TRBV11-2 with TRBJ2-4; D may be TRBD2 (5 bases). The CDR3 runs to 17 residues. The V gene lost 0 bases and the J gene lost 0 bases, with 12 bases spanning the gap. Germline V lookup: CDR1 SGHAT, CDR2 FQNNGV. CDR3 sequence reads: CASSLDAYGLAKNIQYF. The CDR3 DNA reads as TGTGCCAGCAGCTTAGATGCTTATGGACTAGCCAAAAACATTCAGTACTTC.

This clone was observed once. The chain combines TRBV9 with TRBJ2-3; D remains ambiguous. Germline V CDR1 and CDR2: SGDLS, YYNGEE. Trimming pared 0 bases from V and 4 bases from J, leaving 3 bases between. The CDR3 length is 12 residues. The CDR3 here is CASSVGSDTQYF. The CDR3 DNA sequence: TGTGCCAGCAGCGTAGGGTCAGATACGCAGTATTTT.

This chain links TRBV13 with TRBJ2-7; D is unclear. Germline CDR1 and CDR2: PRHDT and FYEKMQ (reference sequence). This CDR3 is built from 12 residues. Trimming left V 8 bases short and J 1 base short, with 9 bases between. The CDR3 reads CASRLGSYEQYF. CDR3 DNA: TGTGCCAGCCGGCTGGGGTCCTACGAGCAGTACTTC.

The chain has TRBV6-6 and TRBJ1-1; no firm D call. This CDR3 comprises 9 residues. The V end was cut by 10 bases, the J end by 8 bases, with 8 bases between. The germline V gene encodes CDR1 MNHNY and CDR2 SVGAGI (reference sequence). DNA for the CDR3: TGTGCCATCGGTGGCGAAGCTTTCTTT. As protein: CAIGGEAFF.

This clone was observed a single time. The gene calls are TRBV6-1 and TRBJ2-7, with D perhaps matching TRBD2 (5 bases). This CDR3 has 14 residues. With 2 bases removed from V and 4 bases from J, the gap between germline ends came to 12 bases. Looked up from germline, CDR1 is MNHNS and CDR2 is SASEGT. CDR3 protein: CASSEYRGAYEQYF. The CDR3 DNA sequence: TGTGCCAGCAGTGAATACCGGGGTGCGTACGAGCAGTACTTC.

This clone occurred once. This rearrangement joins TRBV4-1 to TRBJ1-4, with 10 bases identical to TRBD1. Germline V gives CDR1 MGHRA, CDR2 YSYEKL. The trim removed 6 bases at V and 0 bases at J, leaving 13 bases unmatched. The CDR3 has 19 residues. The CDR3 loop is CASSHPGQGRLATNEKLFF. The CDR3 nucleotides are TGCGCCAGCAGTCACCCGGGACAGGGGCGCCTTGCAACTAATGAAAAACTGTTTTTT.

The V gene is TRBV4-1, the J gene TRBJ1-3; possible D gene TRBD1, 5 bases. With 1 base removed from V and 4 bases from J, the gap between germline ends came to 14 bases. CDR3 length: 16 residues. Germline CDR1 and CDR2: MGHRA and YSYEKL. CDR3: CASSQVPGGSGNTIYF. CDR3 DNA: TGCGCCAGCAGCCAAGTTCCGGGGGGGTCCGGAAACACCATATATTTT.

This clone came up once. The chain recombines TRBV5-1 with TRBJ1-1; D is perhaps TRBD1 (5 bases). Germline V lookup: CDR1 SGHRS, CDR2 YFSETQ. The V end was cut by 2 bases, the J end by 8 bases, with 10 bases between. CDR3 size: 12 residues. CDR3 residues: CASSFLTGEAFF. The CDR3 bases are TGCGCCAGCAGCTTCTTAACAGGAGAAGCTTTCTTT.

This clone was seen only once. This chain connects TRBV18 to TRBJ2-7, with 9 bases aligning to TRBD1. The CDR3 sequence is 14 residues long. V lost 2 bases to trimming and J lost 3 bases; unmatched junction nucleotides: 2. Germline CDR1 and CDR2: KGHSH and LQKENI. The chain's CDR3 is CASSPGTGSYEQYF. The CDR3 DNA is TGTGCCAGCTCACCAGGGACAGGGAGCTACGAGCAGTACTTC.

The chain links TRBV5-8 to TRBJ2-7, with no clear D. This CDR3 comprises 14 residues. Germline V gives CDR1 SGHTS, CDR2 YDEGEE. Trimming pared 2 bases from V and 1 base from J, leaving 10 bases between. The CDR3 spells CASSFRTGSYEQYF. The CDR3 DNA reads TGTGCCAGCAGCTTCCGGACCGGGTCCTACGAGCAGTACTTC.

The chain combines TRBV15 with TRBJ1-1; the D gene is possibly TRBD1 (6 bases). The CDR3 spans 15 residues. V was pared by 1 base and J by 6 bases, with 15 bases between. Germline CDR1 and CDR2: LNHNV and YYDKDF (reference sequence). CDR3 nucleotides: TGTGCCACCAGCAGAGCTCCCCCAGGGGTGGCTGAAGCTTTCTTT. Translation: CATSRAPPGVAEAFF.

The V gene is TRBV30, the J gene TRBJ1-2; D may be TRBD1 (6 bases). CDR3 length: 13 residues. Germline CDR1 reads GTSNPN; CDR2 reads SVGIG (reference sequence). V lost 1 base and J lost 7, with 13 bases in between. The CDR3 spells CAWSETGVGGYTF. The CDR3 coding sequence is TGTGCCTGGAGTGAGACAGGTGTGGGTGGCTACACCTTC.

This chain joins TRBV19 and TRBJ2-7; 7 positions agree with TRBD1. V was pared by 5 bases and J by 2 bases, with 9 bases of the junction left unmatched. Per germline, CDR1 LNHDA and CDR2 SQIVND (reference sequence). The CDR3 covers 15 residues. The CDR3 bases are TGTGCCAGTAGTCCGCGGACAGGAAGCCCCTACGAGCAGTACTTC. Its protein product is CASSPRTGSPYEQYF.

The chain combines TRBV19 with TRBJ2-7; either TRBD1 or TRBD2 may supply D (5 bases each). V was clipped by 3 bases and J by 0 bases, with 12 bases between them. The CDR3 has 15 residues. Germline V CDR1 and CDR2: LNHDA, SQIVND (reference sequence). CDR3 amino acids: CASSIGGHSSYEQYF. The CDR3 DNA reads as TGTGCCAGTAGTATTGGAGGACACAGCTCCTACGAGCAGTACTTC.

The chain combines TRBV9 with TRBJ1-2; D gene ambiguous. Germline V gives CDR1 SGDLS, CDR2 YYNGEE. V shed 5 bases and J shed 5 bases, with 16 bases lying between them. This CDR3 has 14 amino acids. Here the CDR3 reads CASSADGRIYGYTF. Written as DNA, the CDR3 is TGTGCCAGCAGTGCTGATGGACGGATTTATGGCTACACCTTC.

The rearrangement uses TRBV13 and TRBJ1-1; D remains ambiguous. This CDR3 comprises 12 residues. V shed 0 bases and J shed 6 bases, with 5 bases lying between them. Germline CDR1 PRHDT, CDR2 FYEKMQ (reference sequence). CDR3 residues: CASSLGEAEAFF. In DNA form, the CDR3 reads TGTGCCAGCAGCTTAGGAGAGGCTGAAGCTTTCTTT.

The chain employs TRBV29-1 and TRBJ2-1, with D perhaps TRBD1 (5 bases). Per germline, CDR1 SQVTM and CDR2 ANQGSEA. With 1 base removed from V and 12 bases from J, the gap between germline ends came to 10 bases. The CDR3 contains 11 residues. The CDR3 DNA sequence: TGCAGCGTTGAAGGTAGGGGCGGGCAGTTCTTC. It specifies CSVEGRGGQFF.

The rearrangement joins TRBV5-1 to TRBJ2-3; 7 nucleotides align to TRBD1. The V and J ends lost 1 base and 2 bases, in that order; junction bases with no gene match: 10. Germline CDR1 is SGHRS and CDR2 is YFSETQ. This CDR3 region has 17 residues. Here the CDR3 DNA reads TGCGCCAGCAGCTTGTCCTTGGCAGGGGGAAACACAGATACGCAGTATTTT. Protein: CASSLSLAGGNTDTQYF.

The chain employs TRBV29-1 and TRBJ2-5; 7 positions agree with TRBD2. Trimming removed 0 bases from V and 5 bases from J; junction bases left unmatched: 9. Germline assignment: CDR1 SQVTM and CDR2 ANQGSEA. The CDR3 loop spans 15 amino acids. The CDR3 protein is CSVEDPAGVVETQYF. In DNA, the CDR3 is TGCAGCGTTGAAGACCCCGCGGGGGTCGTTGAGACCCAGTACTTC. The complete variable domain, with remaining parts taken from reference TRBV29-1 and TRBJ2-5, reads SAVISQKPSRDICQRGTSLTIQCQVDSQVTMMFWYRQQPGQSLTLIATANQGSEATYESGFVIDKFPISRPNLTFSTLTVSNMSPEDSSIYLCSVEDPAGVVETQYFGPGTRLLVL.

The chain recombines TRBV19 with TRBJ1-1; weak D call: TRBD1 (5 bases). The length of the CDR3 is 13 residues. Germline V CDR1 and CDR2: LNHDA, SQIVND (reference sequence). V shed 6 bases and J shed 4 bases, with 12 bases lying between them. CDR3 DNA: TGTGCCAGTAGCTCGGGGGGTTCCACTGAAGCTTTCTTT. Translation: CASSSGGSTEAFF.

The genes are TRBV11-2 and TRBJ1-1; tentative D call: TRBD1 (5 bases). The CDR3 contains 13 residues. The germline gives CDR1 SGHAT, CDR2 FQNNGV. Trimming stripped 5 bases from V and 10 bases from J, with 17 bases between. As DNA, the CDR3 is TGTGCCAGCAGCACCTGGGGGTTGGGAGGAGCTTTCTTT. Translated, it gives CASSTWGLGGAFF.

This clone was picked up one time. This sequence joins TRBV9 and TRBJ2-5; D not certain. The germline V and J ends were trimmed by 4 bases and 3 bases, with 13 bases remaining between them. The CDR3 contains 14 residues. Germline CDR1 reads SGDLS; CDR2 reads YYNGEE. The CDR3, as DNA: TGTGCCAGCAGCCCCGACGGGCGAGAAGAGACCCAGTACTTC. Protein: CASSPDGREETQYF.

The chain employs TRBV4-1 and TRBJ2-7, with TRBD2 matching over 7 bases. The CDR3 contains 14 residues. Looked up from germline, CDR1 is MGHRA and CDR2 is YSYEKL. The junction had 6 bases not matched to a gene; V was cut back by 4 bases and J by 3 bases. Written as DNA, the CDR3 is TGCGCCAGCAGCCCGCTGGGACTAAGCTACGAGCAGTACTTC. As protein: CASSPLGLSYEQYF.